This T cell receptor beta chain is from a study of CD8 T cells in Susac syndrome. Study-wide results and limits: A relatively small number of individuals underwent TCR sequencing and HLA analysis.

Sequencing of TCR beta was performed on blood CD8+ T cells and on blood CD4+ T cells. TEMRA cells were FACS-enriched, and CD8+ and CD4+ T cells were isolated negatively. cDNA came from approximately 0.5 to 1 ug RNA primed by random hexamers. The authors amplified TCR beta CDR3 across 54 Vbeta and 13 Jbeta using immunoSEQ multiplex PCR. MiXCR, run by TCRdb on the immunoSEQ multiplex PCR reads, gives a single entry per CDR3 protein. This table has more than 100,000 distinct CDR3 sequences, around 85% appearing once. As to this clonotype: Its antigen remains unidentified.

The germline CDR1 and CDR2 sequences are MNHEY and SVGAGI. CDR3 length: 15 amino acids. V dropped 5 bases and J dropped 7; count of bases not matched to a gene: 12. The TCR sequence derives from a human donor with multiple sclerosis. The specimen sequenced was CD8+ T cells from PBMCs. The chain recombines TRBV6-5 with TRBJ1-1; 8 bases agree with TRBD1. For the CDR3, the DNA is TGTGCCAGCAGTCCCTTTACAGGGGGGGTCAATGAAGCTTTCTTT. Its translation: CASSPFTGGVNEAFF.